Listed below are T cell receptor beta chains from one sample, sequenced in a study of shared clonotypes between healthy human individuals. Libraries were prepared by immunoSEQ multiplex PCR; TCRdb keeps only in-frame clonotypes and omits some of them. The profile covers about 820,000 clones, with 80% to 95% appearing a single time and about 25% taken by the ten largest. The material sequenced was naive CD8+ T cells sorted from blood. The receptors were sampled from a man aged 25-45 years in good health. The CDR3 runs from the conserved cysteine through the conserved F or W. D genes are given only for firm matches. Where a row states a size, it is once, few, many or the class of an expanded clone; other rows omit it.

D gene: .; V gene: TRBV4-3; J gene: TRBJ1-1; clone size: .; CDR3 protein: CASSQDGGLNTEAFF; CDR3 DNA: TGCGCCAGCAGCCAAGATGGGGGGCTGAACACTGAAGCTTTCTTT
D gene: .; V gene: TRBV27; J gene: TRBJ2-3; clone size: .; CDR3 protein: CASSLGSSANTDTQYF; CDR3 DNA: TGTGCCAGCAGTTTAGGGTCTAGCGCGAACACAGATACGCAGTATTTT
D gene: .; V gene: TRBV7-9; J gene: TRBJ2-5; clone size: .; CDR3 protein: CASSLRREPQETQYF; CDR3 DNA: TGTGCCAGCAGCTTGCGCAGGGAGCCTCAAGAGACCCAGTACTTC
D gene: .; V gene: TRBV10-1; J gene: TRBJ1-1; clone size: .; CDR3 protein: CASSAVTNTEAFF; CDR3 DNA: TGCGCCAGCAGTGCGGTGACGAACACTGAAGCTTTCTTT
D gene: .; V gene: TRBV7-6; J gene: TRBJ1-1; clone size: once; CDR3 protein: CASSLDKTNTEAFF; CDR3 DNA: TGTGCCAGCAGCCTAGACAAAACGAACACTGAAGCTTTCTTT
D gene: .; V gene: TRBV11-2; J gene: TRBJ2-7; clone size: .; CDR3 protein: CASTQGTPTYEQYF; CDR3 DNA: TGTGCCAGCACTCAGGGGACGCCCACCTACGAGCAGTACTTC
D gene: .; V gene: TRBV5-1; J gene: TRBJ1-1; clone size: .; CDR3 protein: CASRNTDGYTEAFF; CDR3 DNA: TGCGCCAGCCGAAATACGGACGGATACACTGAAGCTTTCTTT
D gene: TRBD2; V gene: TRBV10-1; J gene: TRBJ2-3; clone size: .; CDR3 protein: CASSAERGLTDTQYF; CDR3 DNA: TGCGCCAGCAGTGCGGAGCGGGGGTTAACAGATACGCAGTATTTT
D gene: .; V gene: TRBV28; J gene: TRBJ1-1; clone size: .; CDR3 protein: CATGEDTEAFF; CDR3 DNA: TGTGCCACAGGGGAGGACACTGAAGCTTTCTTT
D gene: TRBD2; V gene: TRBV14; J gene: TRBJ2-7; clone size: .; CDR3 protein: CASSQETSGIVEQYF; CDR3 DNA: TGTGCCAGCAGCCAAGAGACTAGCGGAATCGTCGAGCAGTACTTC
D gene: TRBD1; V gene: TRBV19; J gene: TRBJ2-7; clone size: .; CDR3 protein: CASSSGQGPTDSYEQYF; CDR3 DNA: TGTGCCAGTAGTAGCGGACAGGGGCCGACAGACTCCTACGAGCAGTACTTC
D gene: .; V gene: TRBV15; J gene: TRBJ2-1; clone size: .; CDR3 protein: CATSILANEQFF; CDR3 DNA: TGTGCCACCAGCATTCTTGCAAATGAGCAGTTCTTC
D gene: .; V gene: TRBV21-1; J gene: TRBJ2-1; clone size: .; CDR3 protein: CASSALASPYNEQFF; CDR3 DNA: TGTGCCAGCAGCGCACTAGCGAGTCCTTACAATGAGCAGTTCTTC
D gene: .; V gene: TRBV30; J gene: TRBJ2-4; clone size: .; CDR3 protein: CAWEKWSGIQYF; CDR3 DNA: TGTGCCTGGGAGAAGTGGAGCGGCATTCAGTACTTC
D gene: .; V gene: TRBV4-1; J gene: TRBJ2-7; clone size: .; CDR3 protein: CASSHSIRNEQYF; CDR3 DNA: TGCGCCAGCAGCCATTCTATACGGAACGAGCAGTACTTC
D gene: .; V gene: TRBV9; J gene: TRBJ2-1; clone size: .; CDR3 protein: CASSVGIATYNEQFF; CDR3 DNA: TGTGCCAGCAGCGTAGGGATAGCGACCTACAATGAGCAGTTCTTC
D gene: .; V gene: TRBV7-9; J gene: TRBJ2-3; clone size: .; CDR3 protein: CASSPEVDTQYF; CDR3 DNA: TGTGCCAGCAGCCCAGAGGTGGATACGCAGTATTTT
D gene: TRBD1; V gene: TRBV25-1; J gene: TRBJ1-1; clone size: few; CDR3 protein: CASSDQGGTEAFF; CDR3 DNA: TGTGCCAGCAGTGACCAGGGGGGCACTGAAGCTTTCTTT
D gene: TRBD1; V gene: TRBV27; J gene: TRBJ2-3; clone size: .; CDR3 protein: CASSLLRTGILTDTQYF; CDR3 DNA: TGTGCCAGCAGTTTACTCCGGACAGGGATACTCACAGATACGCAGTATTTT
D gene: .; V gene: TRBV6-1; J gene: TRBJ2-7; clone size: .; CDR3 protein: CASSEAGSGYYEQYF; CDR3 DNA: TGTGCCAGCAGTGAAGCGGGGTCCGGGTACTACGAGCAGTACTTC
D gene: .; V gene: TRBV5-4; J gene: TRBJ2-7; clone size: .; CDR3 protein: CASSLRGVEQYF; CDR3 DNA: TGTGCCAGCAGCTTACGAGGGGTAGAGCAGTACTTC
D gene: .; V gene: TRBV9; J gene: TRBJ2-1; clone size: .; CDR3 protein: CASSAPARHNEQFF; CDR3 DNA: TGTGCCAGCAGCGCACCCGCCCGACACAATGAGCAGTTCTTC
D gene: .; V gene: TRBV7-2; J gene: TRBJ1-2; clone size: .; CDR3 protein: CASSGPARGENYGYTF; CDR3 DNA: TGTGCCAGCAGCGGGCCCGCGCGGGGGGAAAACTATGGCTACACCTTC
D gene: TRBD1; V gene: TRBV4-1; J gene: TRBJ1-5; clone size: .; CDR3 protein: CASSQGGQGSSNQPQHF; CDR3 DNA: TGCGCCAGCAGCCAAGGAGGACAGGGGAGTAGCAATCAGCCCCAGCATTTT
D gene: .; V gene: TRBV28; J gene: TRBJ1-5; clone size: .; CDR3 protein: CASSLRVDSNQPQHF; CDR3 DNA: TGTGCCAGCAGTTTAAGGGTGGACAGCAATCAGCCCCAGCATTTT
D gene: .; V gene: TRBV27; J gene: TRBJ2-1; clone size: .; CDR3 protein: CASSPQESYNEQFF; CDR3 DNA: TGTGCCAGCAGTCCCCAGGAATCCTACAATGAGCAGTTCTTC